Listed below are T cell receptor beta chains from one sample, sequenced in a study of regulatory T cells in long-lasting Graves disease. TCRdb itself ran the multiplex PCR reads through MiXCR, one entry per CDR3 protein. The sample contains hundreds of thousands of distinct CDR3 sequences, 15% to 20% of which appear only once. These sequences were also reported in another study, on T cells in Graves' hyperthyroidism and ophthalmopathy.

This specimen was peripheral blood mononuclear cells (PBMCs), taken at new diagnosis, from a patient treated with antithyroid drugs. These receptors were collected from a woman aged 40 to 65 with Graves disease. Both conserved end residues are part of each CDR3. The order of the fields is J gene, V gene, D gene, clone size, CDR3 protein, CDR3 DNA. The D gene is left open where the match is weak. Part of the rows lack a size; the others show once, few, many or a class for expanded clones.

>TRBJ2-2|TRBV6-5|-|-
CASSYSRSREVTGELFF
TGTGCCAGCAGTTACTCGAGGTCGAGGGAGGTAACCGGGGAGCTGTTTTTT
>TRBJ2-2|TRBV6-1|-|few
CASRGLPNTGELFF
TGTGCCAGCAGGGGACTTCCGAACACCGGGGAGCTGTTTTTT
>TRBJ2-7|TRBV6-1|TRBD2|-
CASLRSGGDSYEQYF
TGTGCCAGCCTCCGTAGCGGGGGAGACTCCTACGAGCAGTACTTC
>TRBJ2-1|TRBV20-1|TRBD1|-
CSARDHDRGNEQFF
TGCAGTGCTAGAGATCACGACAGGGGAAATGAGCAGTTCTTC
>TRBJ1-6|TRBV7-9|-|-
CASSLAQTPLHF
TGTGCCAGCAGCTTAGCCCAGACACCCCTCCACTTT
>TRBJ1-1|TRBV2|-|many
CASSEDWGWGTEAFF
TGTGCCAGCAGTGAAGACTGGGGTTGGGGCACTGAAGCTTTCTTT
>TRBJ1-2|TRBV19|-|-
CASSISVYGYTF
TGTGCCAGTAGTATCTCGGTCTATGGCTACACCTTC
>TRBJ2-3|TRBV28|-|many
CASSPQGLGRSTDTQYF
TGTGCCAGCAGCCCTCAGGGGTTGGGGCGTAGCACAGATACGCAGTATTTT
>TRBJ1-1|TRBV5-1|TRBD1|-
CASSRGGQLLNTEAFF
TGCGCCAGCAGCCGCGGGGGACAGCTATTAAACACTGAAGCTTTCTTT
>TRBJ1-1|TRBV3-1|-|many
CASKHGTEAFF
TGTGCCAGCAAGCACGGGACAGAAGCTTTCTTT
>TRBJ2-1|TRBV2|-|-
CASTMGAHNEQFF
TGTGCCAGCACGATGGGGGCACACAATGAGCAGTTCTTC
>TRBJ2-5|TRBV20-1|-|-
CSARSGGGGQTQETQYF
TGCAGTGCTAGAAGTGGAGGGGGTGGACAGACCCAAGAGACCCAGTACTTC
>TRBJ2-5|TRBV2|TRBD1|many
CASSERTGGNLLKTQYF
TGTGCCAGCAGCGAACGAACAGGGGGGAATCTACTAAAGACCCAGTACTTC
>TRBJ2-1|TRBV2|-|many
CASSRDVNEQFF
TGTGCCAGCAGTAGGGACGTCAATGAGCAGTTCTTC
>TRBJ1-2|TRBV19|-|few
CASTAGGALPTYGYTF
TGTGCCAGTACCGCTGGGGGGGCTCTGCCAACTTATGGCTACACCTTC
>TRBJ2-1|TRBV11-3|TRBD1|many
CASRTGTAYNEQFF
TGTGCCAGCAGGACCGGGACAGCATACAATGAGCAGTTCTTC
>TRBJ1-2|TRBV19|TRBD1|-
CASSIEGTGGAPNYGYTF
TGTGCCAGTAGTATAGAGGGGACAGGGGGCGCACCTAACTATGGCTACACCTTC
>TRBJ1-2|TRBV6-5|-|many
CASSYQPGGMDGYTF
TGTGCCAGCAGTTACCAACCCGGGGGAATGGATGGCTACACCTTC
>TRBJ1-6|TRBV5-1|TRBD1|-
CASSLMGDRGDSPLHF
TGCGCCAGCAGCTTGATGGGGGACAGGGGTGATTCACCCCTCCACTTT
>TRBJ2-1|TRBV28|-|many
CASIGASSYNEQFF
TGTGCCAGCATAGGGGCTTCCTCCTACAATGAGCAGTTCTTC
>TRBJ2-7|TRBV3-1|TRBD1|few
CASSQDPWTGKSSKQYF
TGTGCCAGCAGCCAAGACCCCTGGACAGGGAAGTCCAGCAAGCAGTACTTC
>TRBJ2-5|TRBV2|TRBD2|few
CASTNSGGGETQYF
TGTGCCAGCACGAATAGCGGGGGGGGGGAGACCCAGTACTTC
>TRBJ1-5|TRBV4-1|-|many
CASSQGHEVSNQPQHF
TGCGCCAGCAGCCAAGGACATGAAGTTAGCAATCAGCCCCAGCATTTT
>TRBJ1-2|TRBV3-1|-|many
CASSRTDTWGYTF
TGTGCCAGCAGCCGGACCGATACTTGGGGCTACACCTTC
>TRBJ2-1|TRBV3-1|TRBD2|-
CASSQTSAYNEQFF
TGTGCCAGCAGCCAGACTAGCGCGTACAATGAGCAGTTCTTC